This T cell receptor beta chain was sequenced during a study of blood T cell repertoires in COVID-19. Looking at the study overall: There were acute and convalescent COVID-19 samples, and they came from the United States, Italy and Spain. In each case, the material was cDNA or gDNA derived from T cells, B-cell-depleted T cells, or PBMCs.

As processed by the authors: The authors estimated nucleated cell counts from reference gene primer amplification. Repertoires were generated with immunoSEQ multiplex PCR, while TCRdb's copy carries only in-frame clones and drops some. That table furnishes V, J and clone size, whereas the DNA furnished D and trimming. This sample yields approximately 280,000 clones, of which around 84% are seen a single time; around 1.6% belongs to the top ten. V gave up 4 bases and J gave up 4 bases, with 8 bases separating them. The length of the CDR3 is 13 residues. Germline CDR1 is MNHEY and CDR2 is SMNVEV (reference sequence). Enrolled during active infection, Seattle patients were then followed longitudinally.

This TCR derives from a human donor with COVID-19, enrolled during active disease. The donor label of this sample is uncertain. The chain combines TRBV27 with TRBJ2-1, with D perhaps matching TRBD1 (5 bases). Sequenced material: peripheral blood. The CDR3 region is CASSSTVYNEQFF. CDR3 in DNA: TGTGCCAGCAGTTCGACAGTTTACAATGAGCAGTTCTTC.